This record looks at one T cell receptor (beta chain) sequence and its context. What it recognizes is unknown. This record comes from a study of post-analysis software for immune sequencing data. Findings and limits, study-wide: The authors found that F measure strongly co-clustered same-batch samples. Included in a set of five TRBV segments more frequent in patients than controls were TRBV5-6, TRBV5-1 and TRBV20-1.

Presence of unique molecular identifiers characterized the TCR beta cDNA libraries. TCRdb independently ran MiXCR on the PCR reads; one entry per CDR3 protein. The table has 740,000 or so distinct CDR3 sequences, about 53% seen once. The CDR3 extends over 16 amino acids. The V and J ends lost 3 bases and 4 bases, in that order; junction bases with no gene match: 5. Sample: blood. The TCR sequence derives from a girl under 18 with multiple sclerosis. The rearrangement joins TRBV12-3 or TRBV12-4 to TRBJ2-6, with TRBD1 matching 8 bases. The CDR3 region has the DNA TGTGCCAGCAGTTTCCAGGGGGCGAGAGGGGCCAACGTCCTGACTTTC. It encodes CASSFQGARGANVLTF.